The 3 T cell receptor beta chains reported below all come from one sample, sequenced in a study of T cells in localized non-small cell lung cancer. Libraries were prepared by immunoSEQ multiplex PCR; TCRdb keeps only in-frame clonotypes and omits some of them. The sample lists 70,000 to 100,000 clones, 80% occurring once. The source was peripheral blood, collected before any cancer treatment. The receptors here all came from a female donor of 60 years or more with stage I lung adenocarcinoma.

CDR3 amino acids: CASSQDRGGELFF. CDR3 coding DNA: TGTGCCAGCAGCCAAGACAGGGGAGGGGAGCTGTTTTTT. This chain connects TRBV14 to TRBJ2-2, with D possibly matching TRBD1 (6 bases). V shed 0 bases and J shed 8 bases, with 7 bases lying between them. Looked up from germline, CDR1 is SGHDN and CDR2 is FVKESK. The CDR3 runs 13 residues.

V and J are TRBV27 and TRBJ2-1; D is ambiguous. Trimming shortened V by 0 bases and J by 7 bases, and 13 bases separated the two germline ends. The CDR3 has 15 residues. CDR1 is MNHEY and CDR2 is SMNVEV in the germline V gene (reference sequence). The CDR3 protein is CASSLSNGPKNEQFF. In nucleotides, the CDR3 is TGTGCCAGCAGTTTATCTAATGGACCCAAAAATGAGCAGTTCTTC.

The gene calls are TRBV6-5 and TRBJ2-4, with D perhaps given as TRBD1 or TRBD2 (5 bases each). CDR3 size: 14 residues. Germline values: CDR1 MNHEY, CDR2 SVGAGI. Trimming shortened V by 7 bases and J by 1 base, and 11 bases separated the two germline ends. The CDR3 protein is CASNPGTAKNIQYF. In nucleotides, the CDR3 is TGTGCCAGCAACCCCGGGACCGCCAAAAACATTCAGTACTTC.